The 25 T cell receptor beta chains in this list originate from one sample, sequenced in a study of T-cell memory formation after mild COVID-19. From the 5' RACE reads, TCRdb called clonotypes with MiXCR, one entry per CDR3 protein. The data show roughly 400,000 distinct CDR3 sequences, 20% to 25% seen once. The sequenced sample was PBMCs or a T cell subset sorted from them (not recorded which). The receptors originated from an adult woman who had mild COVID-19 (a few samples of this study predate the infection). Cell type and time point are not known.

The gene calls are TRBV11-3 and TRBJ2-1, with unresolved D. V lost 6 bases, J lost 9 bases, and 6 bases lay in between. From germline, CDR1 is SGHNT and CDR2 YENEEA. The CDR3 contains 10 residues. CDR3 residues: CASSGAEQFF. The CDR3 DNA sequence: TGTGCCAGCAGTGGTGCTGAGCAGTTCTTC.

This clonotype was seen only a few times. J is TRBJ2-7 and V is TRBV24-1; 8 nucleotides agree with TRBD1. V was clipped by 0 bases and J by 3 bases; unmatched bases: 12. The germline V gene has CDR1 KGHDR and CDR2 SFDVKD. The CDR3 sequence is 18 residues long. DNA for the CDR3: TGTGCCACCAGTGATTTGAAGGTGAAGGACAGGGAGTGCTACGAGCAGTACTTC. Encoded protein: CATSDLKVKDRECYEQYF.

CDR3 loop: CASSAGGRYEQYF. CDR3 nucleotide sequence: TGTGCCAGCAGCGCCGGGGGCAGGTACGAGCAGTACTTC. The V and J genes are TRBV7-8 and TRBJ2-7, with D perhaps assigned TRBD1 or TRBD2 (6 bases each). This CDR3 has 13 amino acids. Trimming pared 5 bases from V and 4 bases from J, leaving 12 bases between. The germline V gene has CDR1 SGHVS and CDR2 FQNEAQ.

CDR3 region: CASSQDGSVGNTIYF. Written as DNA, the CDR3 is TGCGCCAGCAGCCAAGATGGTAGCGTAGGAAACACCATATATTTT. This chain joins TRBV4-3 and TRBJ1-3; D remains unclear. This CDR3 is built from 15 residues. Trimming took 0 bases from V and 4 from J, leaving 10 bases between them. CDR1 is LGHNA, CDR2 YSLEER, per germline.

The chain carries TRBV6-5 and TRBJ2-2; tentative D call: TRBD2 (6 bases). CDR3 size: 19 residues. CDR1 MNHEY and CDR2 SVGAGI come from the germline V gene. Trimming shortened V by 0 bases and J by 4 bases, and 21 bases separated the two germline ends. The CDR3 DNA reads TGTGCCAGCAGTTACTCGAGATTTTGGTCTAGCGAGATCACCGGGGAGCTGTTTTTT. It yields the protein CASSYSRFWSSEITGELFF.

The chain has TRBV20-1 and TRBJ2-3; 8 positions agree with TRBD2. Trimming removed 1 base from V and 2 bases from J; junction bases left unmatched: 5. From germline, CDR1 is DFQATT and CDR2 SNEGSKA (reference sequence). The CDR3 runs 15 residues. CDR3 coding DNA: TGCAGTGCTAGAGGCCTAGCGGGCCTCACAGATACGCAGTATTTT. Its translation: CSARGLAGLTDTQYF.

This clonotype occurred a few times. CDR3 in amino acids: CAWSVLLENEQFF. The CDR3 DNA follows: TGTGCCTGGAGTGTACTCTTAGAAAATGAGCAGTTCTTC. This chain uses TRBV30 with TRBJ2-1, with no clear D. The CDR3 has 13 amino acids. V gave up 0 bases and J gave up 7 bases, with 10 bases separating them. Germline V lookup: CDR1 GTSNPN, CDR2 SVGIG (reference sequence). Based on the CDR3 plus reference TRBV30 and TRBJ2-1, the full variable domain is SQTIHQWPATLVQPVGSPLSLECTVEGTSNPNLYWYRQAAGRGLQLLFYSVGIGQISSEVPQNLSASRPQDRQFILSSKKLLLSDSGFYLCAWSVLLENEQFFGPGTRLTVL.

This clonotype has a handful of counts. V and J are TRBV5-1 and TRBJ2-7, with D tentatively TRBD1 or TRBD2 (5 bases each). This CDR3 contains 17 residues. V gave up 4 bases and J gave up 6 bases, with 26 bases separating them. CDR1 and CDR2 (germline): SGHRS, YFSETQ. Here the CDR3 DNA reads TGCGCCAGCAGCACGGTAGGGGTCAGGATGGGAGATGGCGAGCAGTACTTC. Translated, it gives CASSTVGVRMGDGEQYF.

There are a few counts of this clonotype. V is TRBV9 and J is TRBJ2-7; 10 bases match TRBD1. Per the germline V gene, CDR1 is SGDLS and CDR2 is YYNGEE. This CDR3 has 14 amino acids. V lost 3 bases and J lost 1; bases outside the gene matches: 1. The CDR3 nucleotides read TGTGCCAGCAGCGGACAGGGGGCATCCTACGAGCAGTACTTC. Translation: CASSGQGASYEQYF.

This chain links TRBV7-3 with TRBJ2-3; tentatively, D is TRBD2 (6 bases). Trimming cost V 5 bases and J 2 bases, with 17 bases left between them. Germline assignment: CDR1 SGHTA and CDR2 FQGTGA. The CDR3 is 16 residues long. DNA of the CDR3: TGTGCCAGCAGCAACGGGGACTTCTTATCCACAGATACGCAGTATTTT. The encoded protein is CASSNGDFLSTDTQYF.

This clonotype was detected only a few times. The J gene is TRBJ2-7, the V gene TRBV7-9; no clear D gene. This CDR3 has 14 amino acids. CDR1 and CDR2 from the germline V gene are SEHNR and FQNEAQ (reference sequence). Trimming stripped 5 bases from V and 5 bases from J, with 16 bases between. The CDR3 here is CASSPSVGRDEQYF. The CDR3, as DNA: TGTGCCAGCAGCCCGAGTGTCGGACGGGACGAGCAGTACTTC.

A few counts support this clonotype. The chain is built from TRBV6-5 and TRBJ1-2, with 9 bases aligning to TRBD1. V shed 0 bases, J shed 8 bases, and the junction held 7 bases outside the gene matches. The CDR3 runs to 15 residues. The V gene's germline CDR1 is MNHEY and CDR2 SVGAGI. The CDR3 region has the DNA TGTGCCAGCAGTTACTCGGGACAGGGAGAGGGAGGCTACACCTTC. This sequence encodes CASSYSGQGEGGYTF.

This clonotype came up a few times. The J gene is TRBJ1-1, the V gene TRBV3-1; possibly TRBD1 for D (5 bases). Per the germline V gene, CDR1 is LGHDT and CDR2 is YNNKEL (reference sequence). Trimming stripped 8 bases from V and 5 bases from J, with 9 bases between. This CDR3 region has 11 residues. The CDR3 sequence is CASAGGTEAFF. The CDR3 nucleotides are TGTGCCAGCGCCGGGGGGACTGAAGCTTTCTTT. Together with reference TRBV3-1 and TRBJ1-1, the CDR3 gives the full variable domain: DTAVSQTPKYLVTQMGNDKSIKCEQNLGHDTMYWYKQDSKKFLKIMFSYNNKELIINETVPNRFSPKSPDKAHLNLHINSLELGDSAVYFCASAGGTEAFFGQGTRLTVV.

The J gene is TRBJ2-1, the V gene TRBV4-3; a weak D match, TRBD2 (6 bases). CDR1 is LGHNA, CDR2 YSLEER, per germline. Trimming shortened V by 0 bases and J by 16 bases, and 25 bases separated the two germline ends. The CDR3 sequence is 16 residues long. The CDR3 coding sequence is TGCGCCAGCAGCCAAGATTCGTCCGCCCCCGGGACTTCTCTTTTCTTC. Translating it yields CASSQDSSAPGTSLFF.

The chain is built from TRBV5-5 and TRBJ1-4; D is undetermined. Germline-derived CDR1 and CDR2 are SGHKS and YYEKEE (reference sequence). CDR3 size: 15 residues. V was clipped by 0 bases and J by 4 bases, with 10 bases between them. This chain's CDR3 is CASSLGGSFNEKLFF. As DNA, the CDR3 is TGTGCCAGCAGCTTGGGTGGCAGCTTTAATGAAAAACTGTTTTTT.

This clonotype has just a few counts. This rearrangement joins TRBV4-1 to TRBJ2-1; the match to TRBD2 covers 8 bases. The CDR3 loop spans 14 amino acids. J lost 7 bases, V lost 6 bases, and 8 bases had no gene match. Germline loops: CDR1 MGHRA, CDR2 YSYEKL. The CDR3 protein is CASRAQRGFNEQFF. CDR3 sequence (DNA): TGCGCCAGCAGGGCACAGCGGGGGTTTAATGAGCAGTTCTTC.

This clonotype was counted only a few times. The chain carries TRBV20-1 and TRBJ1-4; D is ambiguous. Looked up from germline, CDR1 is DFQATT and CDR2 is SNEGSKA (reference sequence). The CDR3 loop spans 13 amino acids. V was trimmed by 1 base and J by 6 bases, leaving 9 bases between them. CDR3 amino acids: CSARAGLDEKLFF. DNA of the CDR3: TGCAGTGCTAGAGCGGGGTTAGATGAAAAACTGTTTTTT.

The chain links TRBV20-1 to TRBJ2-4; 13 bases agree with TRBD2. J gave up 8 bases and V 1 base, and 8 bases lay outside the gene matches. Germline V gene data show CDR1 as DFQATT and CDR2 as SNEGSKA (reference sequence). This CDR3 spans 16 amino acids. CDR3 DNA sequence: TGCAGTGCTAGAGGAGGACTAGCGGGAGTAAGTGACATTCAGTACTTC. It specifies CSARGGLAGVSDIQYF.

The table lists this clonotype with a few counts. The V and J genes are TRBV15 and TRBJ2-7, with 8 bases aligning to TRBD1. The J segment lost 5 bases and the V segment lost 0 bases, leaving 9 bases of the junction unmatched. The CDR3 extends over 16 amino acids. The germline V gene encodes CDR1 LNHNV and CDR2 YYDKDF (reference sequence). The DNA of the CDR3 is TGTGCCACCAGCAGAGAGGGGCTCTCAGGGGGCCACGAGCAGTACTTC. This gives the protein CATSREGLSGGHEQYF.

This rearrangement joins TRBV5-1 to TRBJ2-3; TRBD1 is a possible D gene (6 bases). The germline V gene encodes CDR1 SGHRS and CDR2 YFSETQ. The CDR3 is made up of 15 amino acids. The V end was cut by 2 bases, the J end by 0 bases, with 10 bases between. CDR3 protein: CASSLSGASTDTQYF. CDR3 sequence (DNA): TGCGCCAGCAGCTTATCAGGGGCTAGCACAGATACGCAGTATTTT.

This clonotype has only a few counts. The V gene is TRBV24-1, the J gene TRBJ2-3, with D perhaps matching TRBD1 or TRBD2 (5 bases each). Trimming stripped 2 bases from V and 4 bases from J, with 18 bases between. Germline lookup yields CDR1 KGHDR and CDR2 SFDVKD. This CDR3 contains 17 residues. The CDR3 sequence: CATSDSRWGKGPDTQYF. The DNA of the CDR3 is TGTGCCACCAGTGATTCCCGATGGGGGAAGGGCCCAGATACGCAGTATTTT.

The chain has TRBV7-2 and TRBJ2-1, with D perhaps being TRBD1 or TRBD2 (5 bases each). Per germline, CDR1 SGHTA and CDR2 FQGNSA. The CDR3 is made up of 18 amino acids. V was clipped by 4 bases and J by 0 bases, with 19 bases between them. The CDR3 coding sequence is TGTGCCAGCAGCTATCACCCCCGGGACGCCAGCTCCTACAATGAGCAGTTCTTC. Translated, it gives CASSYHPRDASSYNEQFF.

This sequence joins TRBV2 and TRBJ2-1; D might be TRBD2 (6 bases). Germline loops: CDR1 SNHLY, CDR2 FYNNEI. The CDR3 has 14 amino acids. Trimming removed 6 bases from V and 3 bases from J, with 12 bases in between. The CDR3 DNA sequence: TGTGCCAGCAGCCGGCAGGACTACTACAATGAGCAGTTCTTC. Its protein product is CASSRQDYYNEQFF.

Only a few counts were recorded for this clonotype. This sequence joins TRBV29-1 and TRBJ1-1; 8 bases are a match to TRBD1. The CDR3 spans 14 residues. The trim removed 8 bases at V and 0 bases at J, leaving 8 bases unmatched. Germline lookup yields CDR1 SQVTM and CDR2 ANQGSEA. The CDR3: CSFRTGHLNTEAFF. CDR3 nucleotide sequence: TGCAGCTTTCGGACAGGGCACCTGAACACTGAAGCTTTCTTT.

The chain combines TRBV6-5 with TRBJ1-1; TRBD1 agrees at 10 bases. This CDR3 spans 16 amino acids. Germline lookup yields CDR1 MNHEY and CDR2 SVGAGI. Trimming at V came to 5 bases and at J to 5 bases, leaving 11 bases not matched to a gene. The CDR3 is CASSPSWTGGNTEAFF. In DNA, the CDR3 is TGTGCCAGCAGTCCCTCCTGGACAGGGGGTAATACTGAAGCTTTCTTT.